This T cell receptor beta chain derives from a study of T cell responses to AZD1222 COVID-19 vaccine. Generated by immunoSEQ multiplex PCR, the TCRdb table keeps only in-frame clones and is missing some. Of roughly 180,000 clones detected, approximately 92% appear once; the ten largest clones hold around 0.97%. This clonotype was obtained from an adult who received the MenACWY meningococcal vaccine as a control. The sample in question was peripheral blood, obtained 28 days after the second dose of the MenACWY control vaccine.

CDR3 DNA sequence: TGTGCCAGCAGCCCGGGACAGGGATACGGCACTGAAGCTTTCTTT. Amino acids: CASSPGQGYGTEAFF. The rearrangement links TRBV9 to TRBJ1-1; 9 positions match TRBD1. Trimming removed 4 bases from V and 4 bases from J; junction bases left unmatched: 8. CDR3 length: 15 residues. Germline CDR1 SGDLS, CDR2 YYNGEE.